This T cell receptor beta chain was sequenced for a study of T cell changes during pregnancy in multiple sclerosis. Assay: immunoSEQ multiplex PCR; the TCRdb copy retains only in-frame clones and omits some. The sample contains some 69,000 clones, around 94% of which appear only once. Germline CDR1 MNHEY, CDR2 SMNVEV (reference sequence). This CDR3 has 14 amino acids. J gave up 3 bases and V 7 bases, and 5 bases lay outside the gene matches. This chain links TRBV27 with TRBJ2-2; 7 bases line up with TRBD1. The source of this sequence is a female donor in good health, enrolled as a control in a pregnancy study. Here the sequenced sample was peripheral blood, taken in the second trimester of pregnancy. Written as DNA, the CDR3 is TGTGCCAGCACCCGGGACAGATACACCGGGGAGCTGTTTTTT. Its protein product is CASTRDRYTGELFF.